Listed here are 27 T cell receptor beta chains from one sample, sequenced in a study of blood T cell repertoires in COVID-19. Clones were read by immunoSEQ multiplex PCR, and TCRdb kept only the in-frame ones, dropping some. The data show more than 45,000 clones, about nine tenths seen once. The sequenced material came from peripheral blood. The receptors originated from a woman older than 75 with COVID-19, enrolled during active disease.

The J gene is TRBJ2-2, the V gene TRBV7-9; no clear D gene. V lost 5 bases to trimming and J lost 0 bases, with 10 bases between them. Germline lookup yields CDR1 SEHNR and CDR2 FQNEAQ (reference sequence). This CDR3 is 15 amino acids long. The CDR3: CASSLVTANTGELFF. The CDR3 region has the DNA TGTGCCAGCAGCCTTGTTACAGCGAACACCGGGGAGCTGTTTTTT. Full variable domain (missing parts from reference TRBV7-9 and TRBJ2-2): DTGVSQNPRHKITKRGQNVTFRCDPISEHNRLYWYRQTLGQGPEFLTYFQNEAQLEKSRLLSDRFSAERPKGSFSTLEIQRTEQGDSAMYLCASSLVTANTGELFFGEGSRLTVL.

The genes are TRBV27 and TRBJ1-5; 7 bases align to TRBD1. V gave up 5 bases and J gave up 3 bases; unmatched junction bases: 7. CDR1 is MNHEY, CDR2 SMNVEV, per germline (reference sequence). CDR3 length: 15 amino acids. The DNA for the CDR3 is TGTGCCAGCAGTCCATTGGGACAGTTCAATCAGCCCCAGCATTTT. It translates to CASSPLGQFNQPQHF.

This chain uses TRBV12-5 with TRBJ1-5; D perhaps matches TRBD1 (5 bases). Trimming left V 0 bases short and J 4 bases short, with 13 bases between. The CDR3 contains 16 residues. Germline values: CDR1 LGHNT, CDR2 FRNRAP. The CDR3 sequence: CASGLVPPQGNQPQHF. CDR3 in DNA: TGTGCTAGTGGTTTGGTCCCTCCCCAGGGAAATCAGCCCCAGCATTTT.

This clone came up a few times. Here the CDR3 reads CASSGMVGAGSQPQHF. The CDR3 nucleotides are TGTGCCAGCAGTGGGATGGTAGGGGCAGGGTCACAGCCCCAGCATTTT. The chain joins TRBV6-1 to TRBJ1-5, with D tentatively TRBD1 (5 bases). The V end was cut by 4 bases, the J end by 7 bases, with 20 bases between. This CDR3 is 16 amino acids long. The V gene's germline CDR1 is MNHNS and CDR2 SASEGT.

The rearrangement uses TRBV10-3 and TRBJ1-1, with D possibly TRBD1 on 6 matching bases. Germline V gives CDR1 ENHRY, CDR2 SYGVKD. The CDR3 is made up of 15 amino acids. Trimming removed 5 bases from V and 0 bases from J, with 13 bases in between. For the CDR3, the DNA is TGTGCCATCAGTACCTCAGGGGCCGTGAACACTGAAGCTTTCTTT. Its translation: CAISTSGAVNTEAFF.

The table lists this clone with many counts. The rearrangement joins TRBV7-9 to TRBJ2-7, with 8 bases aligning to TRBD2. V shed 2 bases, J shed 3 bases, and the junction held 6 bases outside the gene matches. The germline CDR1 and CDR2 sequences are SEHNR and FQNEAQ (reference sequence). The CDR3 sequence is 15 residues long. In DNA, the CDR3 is TGTGCCAGCAGCTTACCCCGGGGGGGAAGCTACGAGCAGTACTTC. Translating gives CASSLPRGGSYEQYF.

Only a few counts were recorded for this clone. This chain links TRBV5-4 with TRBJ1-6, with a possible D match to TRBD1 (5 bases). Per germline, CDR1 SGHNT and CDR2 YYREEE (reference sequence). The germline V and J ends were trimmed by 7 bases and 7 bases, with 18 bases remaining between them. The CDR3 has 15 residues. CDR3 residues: CASGVQGRRNSPLHF. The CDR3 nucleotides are TGTGCCAGCGGAGTGCAGGGTAGACGGAATTCACCCCTCCACTTT.

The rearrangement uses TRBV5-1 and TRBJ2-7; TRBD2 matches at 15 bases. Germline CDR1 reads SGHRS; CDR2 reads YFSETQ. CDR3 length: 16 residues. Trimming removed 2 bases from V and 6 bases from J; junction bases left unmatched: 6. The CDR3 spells CASSFPGLAGGGEQYF. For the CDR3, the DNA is TGCGCCAGCAGCTTCCCGGGACTAGCGGGGGGAGGCGAGCAGTACTTC.

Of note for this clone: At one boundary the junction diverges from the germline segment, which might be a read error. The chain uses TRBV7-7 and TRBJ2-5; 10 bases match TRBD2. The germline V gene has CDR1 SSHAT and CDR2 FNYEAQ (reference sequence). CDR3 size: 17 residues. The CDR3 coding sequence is TGTGCTAGCAGCTTAGGGCCAAGCGGGGGGGCCGGAGAGACCCAGTACTTC. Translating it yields CASSLGPSGGAGETQYF.

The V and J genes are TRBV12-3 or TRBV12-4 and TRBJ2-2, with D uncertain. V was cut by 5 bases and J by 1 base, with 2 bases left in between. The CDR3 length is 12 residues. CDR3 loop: CASSLNTGELFF. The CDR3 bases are TGTGCCAGCAGTCTGAACACCGGGGAGCTGTTTTTT.

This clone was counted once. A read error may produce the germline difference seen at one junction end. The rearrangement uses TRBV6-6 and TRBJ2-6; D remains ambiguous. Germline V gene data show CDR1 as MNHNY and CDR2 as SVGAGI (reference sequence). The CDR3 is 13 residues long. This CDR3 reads CASRPGGSNVLTF. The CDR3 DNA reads TGTGCCAGCCGTCCGGGTGGGTCCAACGTCCTGACTTTC.

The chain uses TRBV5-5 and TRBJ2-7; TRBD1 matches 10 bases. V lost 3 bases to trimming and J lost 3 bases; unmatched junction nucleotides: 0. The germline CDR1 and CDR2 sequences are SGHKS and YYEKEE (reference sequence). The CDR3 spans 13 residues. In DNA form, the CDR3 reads TGTGCCAGCAGCTGGACAGGGGGCTACGAGCAGTACTTC. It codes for CASSWTGGYEQYF.

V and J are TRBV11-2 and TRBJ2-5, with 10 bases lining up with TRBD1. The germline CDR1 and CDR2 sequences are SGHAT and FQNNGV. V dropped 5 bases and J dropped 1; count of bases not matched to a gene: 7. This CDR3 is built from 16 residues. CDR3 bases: TGTGCCAGCAGCCCCGACAGGGGGCCCCCCCAAGAGACCCAGTACTTC. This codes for CASSPDRGPPQETQYF.

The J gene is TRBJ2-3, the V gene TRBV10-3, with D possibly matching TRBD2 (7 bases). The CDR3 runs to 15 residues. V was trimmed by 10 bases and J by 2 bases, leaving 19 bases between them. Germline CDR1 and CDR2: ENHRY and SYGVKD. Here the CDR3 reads CATKQERGATDTQYF. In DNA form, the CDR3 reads TGTGCCACCAAGCAAGAACGGGGGGCCACAGATACGCAGTATTTT.

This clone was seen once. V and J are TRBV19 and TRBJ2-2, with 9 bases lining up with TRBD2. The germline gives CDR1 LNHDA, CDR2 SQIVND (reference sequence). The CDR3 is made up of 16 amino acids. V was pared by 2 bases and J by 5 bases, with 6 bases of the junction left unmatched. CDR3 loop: CASSIPMAGGTGELFF. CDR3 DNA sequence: TGTGCCAGTAGTATACCGATGGCGGGGGGGACCGGGGAGCTGTTTTTT.

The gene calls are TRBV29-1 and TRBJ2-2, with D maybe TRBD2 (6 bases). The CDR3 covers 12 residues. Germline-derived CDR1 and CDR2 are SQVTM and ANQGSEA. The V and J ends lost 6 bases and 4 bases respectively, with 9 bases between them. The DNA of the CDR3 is TGCAGCGTCGTGGGGGGCACCGGGGAGCTGTTTTTT. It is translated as CSVVGGTGELFF.

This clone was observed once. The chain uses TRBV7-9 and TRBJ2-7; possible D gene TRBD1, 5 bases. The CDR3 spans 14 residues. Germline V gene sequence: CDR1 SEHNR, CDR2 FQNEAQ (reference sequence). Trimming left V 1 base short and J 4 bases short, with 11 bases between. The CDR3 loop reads CASSLDAGNYEQYF. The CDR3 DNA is TGTGCCAGCAGCTTAGACGCAGGGAATTACGAGCAGTACTTC.

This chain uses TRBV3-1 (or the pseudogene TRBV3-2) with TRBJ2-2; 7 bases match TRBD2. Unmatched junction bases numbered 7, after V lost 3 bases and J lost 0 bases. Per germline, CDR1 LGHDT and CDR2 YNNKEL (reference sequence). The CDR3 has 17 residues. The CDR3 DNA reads TGTGCCAGCAGCCACCTTAGACTAGCCGCGAACACCGGGGAGCTGTTTTTT. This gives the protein CASSHLRLAANTGELFF.

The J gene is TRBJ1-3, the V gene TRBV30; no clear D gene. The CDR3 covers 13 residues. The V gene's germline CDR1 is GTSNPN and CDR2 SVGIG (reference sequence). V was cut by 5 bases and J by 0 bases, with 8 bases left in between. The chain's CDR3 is CAWDAYSGNTIYF. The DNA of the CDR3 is TGTGCCTGGGACGCCTACTCTGGAAACACCATATATTTT.

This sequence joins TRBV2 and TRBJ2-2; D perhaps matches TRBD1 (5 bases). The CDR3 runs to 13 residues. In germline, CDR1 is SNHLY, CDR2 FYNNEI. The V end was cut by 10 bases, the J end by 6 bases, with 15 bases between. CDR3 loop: CAILQYRSGELFF. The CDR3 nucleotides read TGTGCCATCCTCCAGTACAGGTCCGGGGAGCTGTTTTTT.

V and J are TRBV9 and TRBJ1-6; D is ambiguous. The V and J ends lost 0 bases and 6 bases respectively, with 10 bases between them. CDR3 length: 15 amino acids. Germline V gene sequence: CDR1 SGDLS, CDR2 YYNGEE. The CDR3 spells CASSVAGNSNSPLHF. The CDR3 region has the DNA TGTGCCAGCAGCGTAGCGGGTAATAGTAATTCACCCCTCCACTTT.

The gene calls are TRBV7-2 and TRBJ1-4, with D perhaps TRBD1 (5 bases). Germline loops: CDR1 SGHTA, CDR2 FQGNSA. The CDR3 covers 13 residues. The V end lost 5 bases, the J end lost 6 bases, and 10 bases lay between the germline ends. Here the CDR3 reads CASSQGSHEKLFF. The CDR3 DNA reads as TGTGCCAGCAGCCAGGGAAGTCATGAAAAACTGTTTTTT.

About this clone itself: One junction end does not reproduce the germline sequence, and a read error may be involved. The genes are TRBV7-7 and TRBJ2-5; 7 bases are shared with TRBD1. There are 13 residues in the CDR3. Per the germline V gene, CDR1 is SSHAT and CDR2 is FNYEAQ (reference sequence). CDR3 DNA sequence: TGTGCTAGCAGCTCCACAGGGGTCGAGACCCAGTACTTC. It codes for CASSSTGVETQYF. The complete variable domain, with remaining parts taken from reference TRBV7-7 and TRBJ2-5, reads GAGVSQSPRYKVTKRGQDVTLRCDPISSHATLYWYQQALGQGPEFLTYFNYEAQPDKSGLPSDRFSAERPEGSISTLTIQRTEQRDSAMYRCASSSTGVETQYFGPGTRLLVL.

The chain's CDR3 is CASSQERGSHQMDYGYTF. The CDR3 DNA is TGTGCCAGCAGCCAAGAAAGAGGCTCTCATCAAATGGACTATGGCTACACCTTC. V gene TRBV4-2 combines with J gene TRBJ1-2; the D is unclear. The ends were cut back, 0 bases at V and 3 bases at J, with 20 bases in the middle. The CDR3 contains 18 residues. The V gene's germline CDR1 is LGHNA and CDR2 YNFKEQ.

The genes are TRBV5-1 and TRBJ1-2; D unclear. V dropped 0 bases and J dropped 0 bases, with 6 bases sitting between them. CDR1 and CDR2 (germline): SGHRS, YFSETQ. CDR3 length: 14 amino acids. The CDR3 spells CASSLDSANYGYTF. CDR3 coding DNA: TGCGCCAGCAGCTTGGATAGTGCTAACTATGGCTACACCTTC.

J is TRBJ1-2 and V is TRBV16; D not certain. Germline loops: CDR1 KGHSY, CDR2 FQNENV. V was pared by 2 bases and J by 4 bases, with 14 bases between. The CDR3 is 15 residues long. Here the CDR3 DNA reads TGTGCCAGCAGCCAAAGTGGTACAGCTGGCTATGGCTACACCTTC. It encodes CASSQSGTAGYGYTF. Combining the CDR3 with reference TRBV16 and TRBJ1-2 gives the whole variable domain GEEVAQTPKHLVRGEGQKAKLYCAPIKGHSYVFWYQQVLKNEFKFLISFQNENVFDETGMPKERFSAKCLPNSPCSLEIQATKLEDSAVYFCASSQSGTAGYGYTFGSGTRLTVV.

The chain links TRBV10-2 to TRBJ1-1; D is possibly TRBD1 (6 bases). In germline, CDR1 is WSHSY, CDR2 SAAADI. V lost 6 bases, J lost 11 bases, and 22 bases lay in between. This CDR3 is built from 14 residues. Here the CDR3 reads CASRKDSVTIEAFF. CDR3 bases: TGCGCCAGCAGGAAGGACAGTGTTACGATTGAGGCTTTCTTT.